The clone carrying this TCR beta chain was observed a few times. Antigen unknown. This record belongs to a study of T-cell reconstitution after alpha-beta-depleted transplantation in children. Findings and caveats of the study: At the one-year point after transplant, T-cell counts and TCRbeta diversity were found to come mostly from T cells that had been newly produced. Surviving recipient cells, namely T cells and thymic progenitors, were the source of high day-60 TCRbeta diversity in some patients.

CDR3 size: 14 residues. Germline lookup yields CDR1 MDHEN and CDR2 SYDVKM. V shed 6 bases, J shed 6 bases, and the junction held 8 bases outside the gene matches. Unique molecular identifiers tagged the TCRbeta library. TCRdb re-called the PCR reads through MiXCR, storing one row per CDR3 protein. Altogether around 140,000 distinct CDR3 sequences are present, roughly 8.8% being singletons, with the ten largest covering 15% to 20%. Sequenced here: PBMCs, mostly from graft donor cells, sampled 180 days after TCRalphabeta/CD19-depleted stem cell transplant. This TCR was recovered from a female patient aged 2-10 years who had a stem cell transplant for congenital amegakaryocytic thrombocytopenia, so the T cells may come from the graft donor. The chain recombines TRBV28 with TRBJ1-5; 7 nucleotides agree with TRBD1. Here the CDR3 DNA reads TGTGCCAGCAGATGGGACAGCCGGGGTCAGCCCCAGCATTTT. Translated, it gives CASRWDSRGQPQHF.